This T cell receptor beta chain was sequenced in a study of blood T cells in healthy people across ages. Primers used in a second PCR of about 6 to 11 cycles were a sample-barcoded 5' primer and a J-beta primer mix. TCRdb recomputed calls from the 5' RACE reads with MiXCR, one row per CDR3 protein. The table records roughly 1.6 million distinct CDR3 sequences, about 32% of them present only once. The CDR3 runs to 12 residues. The junction had 2 bases not matched to a gene; V was cut back by 4 bases and J by 4 bases. Per germline, CDR1 DFQATT and CDR2 SNEGSKA (reference sequence). The sequence derives from a woman under 40 in good health. This sequence joins TRBV20-1 and TRBJ2-3, with TRBD1 identical over 7 bases. Sequenced input: blood. The CDR3 reads CSATGGADTQYF. The CDR3 DNA is TGCAGTGCTACAGGGGGTGCAGATACGCAGTATTTT.